A single sample is the source of the 16 T cell receptor beta chains below, sequenced in a study of CD4 and CD8 cells across lung adenocarcinoma regions. TCRdb independently ran MiXCR on the PCR reads; one entry per CDR3 protein. This sample has about 5,500 distinct CDR3 sequences, with around 50% found just once. Sequences were obtained from CD4+ T cells from the margin of a lung tumor. The receptors stem from a male donor with lung adenocarcinoma. The CD4 and CD8 labels of this study may be unreliable.

In the case of this clonotype: The junction shows a germline mismatch at one end, possibly a read error. V and J are TRBV27 and TRBJ2-3, with D uncertain. The germline gives CDR1 MNHEY, CDR2 SMNVEV (reference sequence). CDR3 length: 15 residues. The CDR3 loop reads CASRLVGRTTDTQYF. In DNA, the CDR3 is TGTGCCAGCAGGCTCGTGGGCCGGACCACAGATACGCAGTATTTC.

This chain connects TRBV6-1 to TRBJ2-1; D possibly corresponds to TRBD1 (5 bases). Between the trimmed V and J ends, which lost 2 bases and 7 bases, there was a span of 12 bases. The CDR3 is made up of 14 amino acids. Germline CDR1 and CDR2: MNHNS and SASEGT. CDR3 loop: CASSELGRRNEQFF. CDR3 bases: TGTGCCAGCAGTGAATTGGGGCGACGTAATGAGCAGTTCTTC.

The sample holds a few counts of this clonotype. The chain couples TRBV6-1 to TRBJ2-5, with unresolved D. Trimming cost V 10 bases and J 5 bases, with 14 bases left between them. The CDR3 is 12 amino acids. CDR1 MNHNS and CDR2 SASEGT come from the germline V gene. CDR3 bases: TGTGCCACCCCCCCCAGGCAGGAGACCCAGTACTTC. The encoded protein is CATPPRQETQYF.

This clonotype was counted a few times. The chain combines TRBV10-2 with TRBJ2-1; perhaps D is TRBD1 or TRBD2 (5 bases each). TRBJ2-7 matches the DNA end more closely, so the J call is doubtful. The CDR3 covers 15 residues. The germline CDR1 and CDR2 sequences are WSHSY and SAAADI. The CDR3: CASSEARGPTWEQYF. The CDR3 region has the DNA TGCGCCAGCAGTGAGGCCCGGGGCCCTACTTGGGAGCAGTACTTC.

This clonotype was seen a single time. Mismatch with germline at one junction end may stem from a read error. The chain combines TRBV6-4 with TRBJ2-3, with D tentatively TRBD2 (7 bases). Germline lookup yields CDR1 MRHNA and CDR2 SNTAGT. The CDR3 has 15 residues. CDR3 protein: CARGDGGGSADTQYF. In DNA form, the CDR3 reads TGTGCCAGGGGGGACGGGGGCGGGAGTGCAGATACCCAGTATTTT.

The chain employs TRBV6-5 and TRBJ2-1, with D hard to call. The J call may be mistaken, given a closer DNA end match to TRBJ2-7. Germline loops: CDR1 MNHEY, CDR2 SVGAGI. The CDR3 contains 15 residues. The CDR3 nucleotides read TGTGCCAGCAGTTACTCGAGTGCAGTTACCCACGAGCAGTACTTC. Translating it yields CASSYSSAVTHEQYF.

This clonotype came up once. V is TRBV10-3 and J is TRBJ2-2; possibly TRBD2 for D (6 bases). Germline assignment: CDR1 ENHRY and CDR2 SYGVKD. The V gene lost 10 bases and the J gene lost 4 bases, with 16 bases spanning the gap. The CDR3 loop spans 14 amino acids. This CDR3 is CATQGGLGTGELFF. CDR3 DNA sequence: TGTGCCACCCAAGGAGGGCTGGGCACCGGGGAGCTGTTTTTT.

The table lists this clonotype with a few counts. The J gene is TRBJ2-3, the V gene TRBV6-5; 7 positions agree with TRBD2. Looked up from germline, CDR1 is MNHEY and CDR2 is SVGAGI. The J segment lost 6 bases and the V segment lost 4 bases, leaving 10 bases of the junction unmatched. The length of the CDR3 is 15 residues. The CDR3 DNA is TGTGCCAGCAGTTCCCGAGCGGGAATCGCGGATACGCAGTATTTT. It specifies CASSSRAGIADTQYF.

The V gene is TRBV6-1, the J gene TRBJ2-3; D remains unclear. Per the germline V gene, CDR1 is MNHNS and CDR2 is SASEGT. V lost 4 bases, J lost 5 bases, and 13 bases lay in between. The CDR3 is 14 amino acids. The CDR3 sequence: CASSAQWLRDTQYF. In DNA, the CDR3 is TGTGCCAGCAGTGCCCAGTGGCTTCGAGATACGCAGTATTTT.

The chain combines TRBV15 with TRBJ2-4; the match to TRBD2 covers 10 bases. Germline loops: CDR1 LNHNV, CDR2 YYDKDF (reference sequence). The CDR3 spans 16 residues. Trimming cost V 2 bases and J 13 bases; bases outside gene matches: 14. The CDR3 protein is CATSRRTSGSKNTQYF. DNA of the CDR3: TGTGCCACCAGCAGAAGGACTAGCGGTTCCAAAAACACCCAGTACTTC. Using reference TRBV15 and TRBJ2-4 for the parts outside the CDR3, the full variable domain is DAMVIQNPRYQVTQFGKPVTLSCSQTLNHNVMYWYQQKSSQAPKLLFHYYDKDFNNEADTPDNFQSRRPNTSFCFLDIRSPGLGDTAMYLCATSRRTSGSKNTQYFGAGTRLSVL.

This chain links TRBV25-1 with TRBJ2-6, with 9 nucleotides matching TRBD1. Germline V lookup: CDR1 MGHDK, CDR2 SYGVNS. Trimming took 4 bases from V and 2 from J; bases not matched to a gene: 0. The CDR3 extends over 15 amino acids. CDR3 in DNA: TGTGCCAGCAGTGGACAGGGGGCTGGGGCCAACGTCCTGACTTTC. Translating gives CASSGQGAGANVLTF. Full variable domain (outside the CDR3, taken from reference TRBV25-1 and TRBJ2-6): EADIYQTPRYLVIGTGKKITLECSQTMGHDKMYWYQQDPGMELHLIHYSYGVNSTEKGDLSSESTVSRIRTEHFPLTLESARPSHTSQYLCASSGQGAGANVLTFGAGSRLTVL.

Comments on this clonotype: One junction end disagrees with the germline gene, perhaps due to a read error. The rearrangement links TRBV10-3 to TRBJ2-2; D assignment may be TRBD1 or TRBD2 (5 bases each). From germline, CDR1 is ENHRY and CDR2 SYGVKD. The length of the CDR3 is 15 residues. The CDR3 protein is CAISLQSVSPGTLYF. DNA of the CDR3: TGTGCCATCAGCCTCCAGTCTGTAAGCCCCGGGACGCTGTATTTT.

The CDR3 DNA follows: TGTGCCAGCAGTGAGACAGTGAGGGGAGAAAAACTGTTTTTT. Protein sequence: CASSETVRGEKLFF. The J gene is TRBJ1-4, the V gene TRBV6-1; possibly TRBD1 for D (5 bases). Germline lookup yields CDR1 MNHNS and CDR2 SASEGT. The CDR3 loop spans 14 amino acids. Trimming stripped 3 bases from V and 8 bases from J, with 13 bases between.

Within the sample, this clonotype is medium-sized. The gene calls are TRBV6-1 and TRBJ2-7, with D perhaps matching TRBD1 (6 bases). V was trimmed by 7 bases and J by 5 bases, leaving 18 bases between them. The length of the CDR3 is 14 residues. Germline V CDR1 and CDR2: MNHNS, SASEGT. The CDR3 here is CASTKTGLGDEQYF. In DNA, the CDR3 is TGTGCCAGCACCAAGACAGGCTTAGGGGACGAGCAGTACTTC.

With respect to this clonotype: Just one base apart from a much larger clone, this may be a read error. The rearrangement joins TRBV6-1 to TRBJ2-1; TRBD1 is a possible D gene (6 bases). Germline CDR1 reads MNHNS; CDR2 reads SASEGT. The CDR3 covers 12 residues. V dropped 6 bases and J dropped 13 bases, with 16 bases sitting between them. The CDR3 reads CASRTGQETQFF. The CDR3, as DNA: TGTGCCAGCAGAACAGGGCAAGAGACCCAGTTCTTC.

The chain joins TRBV7-2 to TRBJ2-4, with 8 bases fitting TRBD1. The trim removed 5 bases at V and 16 bases at J, leaving 10 bases unmatched. The CDR3 totals 12 residues. Germline values: CDR1 SGHTA, CDR2 FQGNSA. The CDR3 here is CASSPDRDQLYF. The CDR3 DNA is TGTGCCAGCAGCCCGGACAGGGATCAGCTTTACTTC.